A selection of T cell receptor beta chains follows, all from one sample in a study of blood T cell repertoires in COVID-19. Profiled with immunoSEQ multiplex PCR; TCRdb holds only in-frame clones, not every one. This table has around 170,000 clones, roughly 90% appearing once. The sequenced sample consisted of PBMCs or T cells enriched from blood (not recorded which). These receptors were taken from a woman in her forties or fifties who had recovered from COVID-19. CDR3s leave out the opening cysteine and the closing phenylalanine or tryptophan.

V gene: TRBV18; J gene: TRBJ1-1; CDR3 protein: ASSLTDRGTEAF
V gene: TRBV28; J gene: TRBJ1-2; CDR3 protein: ASSPSRQVNYGYT
V gene: TRBV2; J gene: TRBJ1-1; CDR3 protein: ASSAGTGGTEAF
V gene: TRBV7-9; J gene: TRBJ1-5; CDR3 protein: ASSQGGVGQPQH
V gene: TRBV5-1; J gene: TRBJ1-2; CDR3 protein: ASSLERTGDGRNGYT
V gene: TRBV28; J gene: TRBJ2-7; CDR3 protein: ASSIISGNLNEQY
V gene: TRBV5-1; J gene: TRBJ2-6; CDR3 protein: ASSLAGISGANVLT
V gene: TRBV7-9; J gene: TRBJ1-2; CDR3 protein: ASSPEGVNYGYT
V gene: TRBV30; J gene: TRBJ2-3; CDR3 protein: AWSRTGSTDTQY
V gene: TRBV6-1; J gene: TRBJ2-1; CDR3 protein: ASSDSGRPRGNEQF
V gene: TRBV18; J gene: TRBJ1-5; CDR3 protein: ASSPSTGDNQPQH
V gene: TRBV5-1; J gene: TRBJ2-2; CDR3 protein: ASSLEFSGRISGELF
V gene: TRBV7-9; J gene: TRBJ2-1; CDR3 protein: ASSLGGGRGGEQF
V gene: TRBV5-5; J gene: TRBJ1-2; CDR3 protein: ASSLTGGAKVNYGYT